The present T cell receptor (beta chain) was sequenced within a study of radiotherapy plus CTLA-4 blockade in lung cancer. On the study more broadly: Among all patients, about 19% showed objective responses, while roughly 28% had disease control.

This clone was seen a few times. Its antigen remains unidentified. General study findings and limits: Clones of tumor-derived TCRs expanded in blood after radiotherapy plus ipilimumab. Reports state that early shifts in blood T cell clones, with interferon-beta, best predicted response.

The repertoire was sequenced with immunoSEQ multiplex PCR; TCRdb's copy has only in-frame clones and lacks some. The sample lists 45,000 or so clones, roughly 88% occurring once. Focal radiation plus CTLA-4 blockade with ipilimumab was administered to patients who had chemo-refractory metastatic non-small-cell lung cancer. The sample consisted of peripheral blood, taken from a patient treated with radiotherapy plus ipilimumab. The sequence was collected from a human donor with non-small cell lung cancer whose response to radiotherapy plus ipilimumab could not be evaluated.

The CDR3 DNA follows: TGCGCCAGCAGCCAAGACCCAGGGACCTACGAGCAGTACTTC. This gives the protein CASSQDPGTYEQYF. This chain uses TRBV4-1 with TRBJ2-7, with D perhaps TRBD1 (5 bases). In germline, CDR1 is MGHRA, CDR2 YSYEKL. The CDR3 consists of 14 residues. Between the trimmed V and J ends, which lost 0 bases and 2 bases, there was a span of 8 bases.